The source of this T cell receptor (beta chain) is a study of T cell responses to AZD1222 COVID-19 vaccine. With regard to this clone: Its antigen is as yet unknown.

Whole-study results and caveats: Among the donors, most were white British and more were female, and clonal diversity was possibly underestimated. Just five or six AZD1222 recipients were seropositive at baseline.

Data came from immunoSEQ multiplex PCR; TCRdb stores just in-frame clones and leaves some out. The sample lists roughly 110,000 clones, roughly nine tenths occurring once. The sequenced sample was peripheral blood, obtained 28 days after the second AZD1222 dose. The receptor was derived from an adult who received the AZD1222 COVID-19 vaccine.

Here the CDR3 reads CASSNFEGQPQHF. CDR3 sequence (DNA): TGTGCCAGCAGTAACTTCGAGGGTCAGCCCCAGCATTTT. The chain uses TRBV6-5 and TRBJ1-5; D remains ambiguous. The CDR3 sequence is 13 residues long. The germline V gene has CDR1 MNHEY and CDR2 SVGAGI. V was shortened by 5 bases and J by 6 bases, with 11 bases between the two germline ends.